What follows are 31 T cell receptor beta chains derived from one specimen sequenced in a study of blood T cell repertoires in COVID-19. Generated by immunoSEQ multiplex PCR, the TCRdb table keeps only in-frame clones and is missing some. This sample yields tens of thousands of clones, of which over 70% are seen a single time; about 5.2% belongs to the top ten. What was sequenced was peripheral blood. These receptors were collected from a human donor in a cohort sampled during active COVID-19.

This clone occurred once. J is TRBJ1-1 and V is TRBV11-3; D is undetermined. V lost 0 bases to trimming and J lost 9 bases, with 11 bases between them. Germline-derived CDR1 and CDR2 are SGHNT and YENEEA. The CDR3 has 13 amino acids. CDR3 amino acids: CASSLDPGSQAFF. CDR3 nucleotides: TGTGCCAGCAGCTTAGATCCGGGATCGCAAGCTTTCTTT.

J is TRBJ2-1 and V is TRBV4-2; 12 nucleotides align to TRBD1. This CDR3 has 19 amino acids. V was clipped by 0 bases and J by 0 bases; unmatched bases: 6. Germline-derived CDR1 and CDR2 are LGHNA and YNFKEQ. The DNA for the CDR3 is TGTGCCAGCAGCCAAGATATGGGACAGGGGGCTTTCTCCTACAATGAGCAGTTCTTC. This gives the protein CASSQDMGQGAFSYNEQFF.

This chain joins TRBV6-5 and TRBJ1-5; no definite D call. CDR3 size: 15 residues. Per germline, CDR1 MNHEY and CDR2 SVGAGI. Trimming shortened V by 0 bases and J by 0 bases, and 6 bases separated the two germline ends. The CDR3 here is CASSYSYYSNQPQHF. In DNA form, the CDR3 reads TGTGCCAGCAGTTACTCTTACTATAGCAATCAGCCCCAGCATTTT.

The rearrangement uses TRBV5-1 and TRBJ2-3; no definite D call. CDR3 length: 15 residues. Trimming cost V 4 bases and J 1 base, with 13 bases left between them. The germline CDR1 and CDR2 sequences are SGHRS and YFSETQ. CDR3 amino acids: CASSLRPLGTDTQYF. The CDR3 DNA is TGCGCCAGCAGCCTTCGCCCACTTGGCACAGATACGCAGTATTTT.

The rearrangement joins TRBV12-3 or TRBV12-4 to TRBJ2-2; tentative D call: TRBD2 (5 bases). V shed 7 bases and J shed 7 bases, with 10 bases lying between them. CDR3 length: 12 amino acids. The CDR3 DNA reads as TGTGCCAGCACGTCTGAGGGCGGGGAGCTGTTTTTT. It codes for CASTSEGGELFF.

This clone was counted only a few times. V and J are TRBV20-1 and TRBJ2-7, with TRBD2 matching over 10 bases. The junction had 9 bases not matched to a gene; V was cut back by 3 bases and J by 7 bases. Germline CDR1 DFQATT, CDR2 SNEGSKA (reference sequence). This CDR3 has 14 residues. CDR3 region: CSASPTSGSGEQYF. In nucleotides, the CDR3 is TGCAGTGCTAGTCCGACTAGCGGGTCTGGGGAGCAGTACTTC.

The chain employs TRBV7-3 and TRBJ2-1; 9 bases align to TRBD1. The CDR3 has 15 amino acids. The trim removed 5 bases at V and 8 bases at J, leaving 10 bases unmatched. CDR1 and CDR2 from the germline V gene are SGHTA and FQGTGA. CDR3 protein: CASSPGGTGFDEQFF. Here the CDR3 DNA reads TGTGCCAGCAGCCCCGGGGGGACAGGGTTTGATGAGCAGTTCTTC. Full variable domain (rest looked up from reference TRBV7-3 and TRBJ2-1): GAGVSQTPSNKVTEKGKYVELRCDPISGHTALYWYRQSLGQGPEFLIYFQGTGAADDSGLPNDRFFAVRPEGSVSTLKIQRTERGDSAVYLCASSPGGTGFDEQFFGPGTRLTVL.

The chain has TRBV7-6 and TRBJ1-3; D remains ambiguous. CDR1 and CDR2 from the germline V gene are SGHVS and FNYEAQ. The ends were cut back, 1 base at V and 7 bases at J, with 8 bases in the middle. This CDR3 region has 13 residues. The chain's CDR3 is CASSLGWQNTIYF. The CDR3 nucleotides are TGTGCCAGCAGCTTAGGGTGGCAGAACACCATATATTTT.

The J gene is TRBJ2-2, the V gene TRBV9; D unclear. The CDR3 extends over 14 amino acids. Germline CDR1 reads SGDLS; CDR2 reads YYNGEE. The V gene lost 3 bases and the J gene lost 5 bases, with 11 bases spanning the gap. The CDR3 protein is CASSESLSTGELFF. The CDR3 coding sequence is TGTGCCAGCAGCGAGTCCCTTAGTACCGGGGAGCTGTTTTTT.

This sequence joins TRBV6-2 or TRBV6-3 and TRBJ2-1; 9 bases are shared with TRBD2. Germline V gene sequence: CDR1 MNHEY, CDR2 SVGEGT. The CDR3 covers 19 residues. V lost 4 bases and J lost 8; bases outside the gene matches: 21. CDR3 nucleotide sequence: TGTGCCAGCAGTTTCACAATTTTGGGGGAGCGGGGGGACAACGATGAGCAGTTCTTC. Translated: CASSFTILGERGDNDEQFF.

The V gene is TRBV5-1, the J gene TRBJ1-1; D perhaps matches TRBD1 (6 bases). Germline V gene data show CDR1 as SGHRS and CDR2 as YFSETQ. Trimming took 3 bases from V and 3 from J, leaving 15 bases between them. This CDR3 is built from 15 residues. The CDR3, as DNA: TGCGCCAGCAGCTCAAATACAGGGTCGGACACTGAAGCTTTCTTT. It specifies CASSSNTGSDTEAFF.

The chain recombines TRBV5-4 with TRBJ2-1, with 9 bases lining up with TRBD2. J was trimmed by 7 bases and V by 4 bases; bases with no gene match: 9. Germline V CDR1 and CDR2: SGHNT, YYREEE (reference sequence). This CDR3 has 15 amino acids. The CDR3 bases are TGTGCCAGCAGCCGTATGGCGGGGGGGCTAAATGAGCAGTTCTTC. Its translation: CASSRMAGGLNEQFF.

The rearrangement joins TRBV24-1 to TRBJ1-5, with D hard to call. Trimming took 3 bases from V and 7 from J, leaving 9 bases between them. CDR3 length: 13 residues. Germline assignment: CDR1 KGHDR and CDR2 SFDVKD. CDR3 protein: CATSDPLGQPQHF. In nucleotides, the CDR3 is TGTGCCACCAGTGATCCTCTTGGCCAGCCCCAGCATTTT.

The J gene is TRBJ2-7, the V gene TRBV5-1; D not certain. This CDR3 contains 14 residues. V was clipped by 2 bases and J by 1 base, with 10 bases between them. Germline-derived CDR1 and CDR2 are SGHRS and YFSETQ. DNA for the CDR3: TGCGCCAGCAGCTTATCGGGTAGGTCCTACGAGCAGTACTTC. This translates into CASSLSGRSYEQYF.

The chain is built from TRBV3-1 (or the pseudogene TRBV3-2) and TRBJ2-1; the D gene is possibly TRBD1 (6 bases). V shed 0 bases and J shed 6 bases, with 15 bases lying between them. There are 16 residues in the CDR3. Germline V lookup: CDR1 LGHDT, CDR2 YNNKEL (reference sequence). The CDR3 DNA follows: TGTGCCAGCAGCCAAGATCAACTAGTAGGGGGCAATGAGCAGTTCTTC. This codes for CASSQDQLVGGNEQFF.

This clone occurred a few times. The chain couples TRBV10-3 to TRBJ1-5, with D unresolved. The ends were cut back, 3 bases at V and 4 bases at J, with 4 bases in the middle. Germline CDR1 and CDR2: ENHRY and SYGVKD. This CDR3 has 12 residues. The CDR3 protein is CAISDFNQPQHF. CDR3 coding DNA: TGTGCCATCAGTGACTTTAATCAGCCCCAGCATTTT.

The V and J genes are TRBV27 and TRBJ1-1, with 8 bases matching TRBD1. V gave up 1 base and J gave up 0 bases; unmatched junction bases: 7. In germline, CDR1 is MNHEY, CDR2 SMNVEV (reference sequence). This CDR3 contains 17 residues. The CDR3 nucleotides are TGTGCCAGCAGTTTATGGACAGGGTCTCCGATGAACACTGAAGCTTTCTTT. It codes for CASSLWTGSPMNTEAFF.

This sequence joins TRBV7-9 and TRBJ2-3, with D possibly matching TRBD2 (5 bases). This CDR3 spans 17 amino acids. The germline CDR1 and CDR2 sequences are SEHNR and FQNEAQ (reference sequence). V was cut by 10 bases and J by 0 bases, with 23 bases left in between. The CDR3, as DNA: TGTGCCACCGATCGAAAAACGGGGTTTACTAGCACAGATACGCAGTATTTT. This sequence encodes CATDRKTGFTSTDTQYF.

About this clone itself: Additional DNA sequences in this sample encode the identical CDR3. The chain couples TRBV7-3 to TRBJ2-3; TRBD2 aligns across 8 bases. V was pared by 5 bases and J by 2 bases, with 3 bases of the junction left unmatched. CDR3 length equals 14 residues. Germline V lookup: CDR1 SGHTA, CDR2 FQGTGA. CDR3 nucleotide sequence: TGTGCCAGCAGCCTCGGGGGGGCCACAGATACGCAGTATTTT. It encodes CASSLGGATDTQYF.

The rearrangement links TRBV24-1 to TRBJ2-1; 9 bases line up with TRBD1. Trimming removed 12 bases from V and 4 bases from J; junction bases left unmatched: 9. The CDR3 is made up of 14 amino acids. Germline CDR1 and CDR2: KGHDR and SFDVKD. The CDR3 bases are TGTGCCGTCACCAGGGGACAGGGATACAATGAGCAGTTCTTC. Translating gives CAVTRGQGYNEQFF.

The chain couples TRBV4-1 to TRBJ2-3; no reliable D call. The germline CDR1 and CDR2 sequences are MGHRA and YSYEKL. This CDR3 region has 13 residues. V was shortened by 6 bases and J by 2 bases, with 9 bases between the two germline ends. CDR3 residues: CASRPGFTDTQYF. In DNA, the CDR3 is TGCGCCAGCAGGCCCGGGTTCACAGATACGCAGTATTTT.

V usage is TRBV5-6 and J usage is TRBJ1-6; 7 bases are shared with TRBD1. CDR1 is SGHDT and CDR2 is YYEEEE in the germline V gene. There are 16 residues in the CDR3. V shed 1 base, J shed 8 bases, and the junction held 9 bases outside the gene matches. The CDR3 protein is CASSLPFDREDSPLHF. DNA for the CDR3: TGTGCCAGCAGCTTGCCTTTCGACAGGGAAGATTCACCCCTCCACTTT.

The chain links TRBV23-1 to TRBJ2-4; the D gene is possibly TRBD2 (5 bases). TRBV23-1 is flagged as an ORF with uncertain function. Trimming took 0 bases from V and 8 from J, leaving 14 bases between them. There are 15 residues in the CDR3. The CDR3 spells CASSQSEVAKDIQYF. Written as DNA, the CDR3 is TGCGCCAGCAGTCAATCGGAGGTGGCCAAGGACATTCAGTACTTC.

The CDR3 region is CASSVAAGGLGEQYF. The CDR3 nucleotides are TGTGCCAGCAGCGTAGCAGCGGGGGGCCTGGGTGAGCAGTACTTC. The J gene is TRBJ2-7, the V gene TRBV9, with 9 bases lining up with TRBD2. After removal of 0 bases from V and 7 bases from J, the junction contained 8 bases not matched to a gene. The CDR3 runs to 15 residues. Germline V CDR1 and CDR2: SGDLS, YYNGEE.

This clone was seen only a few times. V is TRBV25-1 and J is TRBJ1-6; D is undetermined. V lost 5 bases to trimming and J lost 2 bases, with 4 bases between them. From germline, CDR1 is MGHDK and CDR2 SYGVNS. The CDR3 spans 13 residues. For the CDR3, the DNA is TGTGCCAGCAGTCCGGCCTATAATTCACCCCTCCACTTT. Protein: CASSPAYNSPLHF.

The CDR3 nucleotides read TGTGCCAGCAGTGGGTCTGGGGGCGGCTACACCTTC. Translation gives CASSGSGGGYTF. The rearrangement joins TRBV27 to TRBJ1-2, with D possibly being TRBD1 (6 bases). Germline CDR1 and CDR2: MNHEY and SMNVEV (reference sequence). The ends were cut back, 5 bases at V and 8 bases at J, with 12 bases in the middle. This CDR3 region has 12 residues.

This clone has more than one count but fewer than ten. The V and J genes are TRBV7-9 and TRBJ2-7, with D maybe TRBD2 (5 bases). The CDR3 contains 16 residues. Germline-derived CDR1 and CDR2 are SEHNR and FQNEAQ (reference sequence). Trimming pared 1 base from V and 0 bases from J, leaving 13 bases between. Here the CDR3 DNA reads TGTGCCAGCAGCTTAGGGCCAGCGGCCGGCTCCTACGAGCAGTACTTC. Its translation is CASSLGPAAGSYEQYF.

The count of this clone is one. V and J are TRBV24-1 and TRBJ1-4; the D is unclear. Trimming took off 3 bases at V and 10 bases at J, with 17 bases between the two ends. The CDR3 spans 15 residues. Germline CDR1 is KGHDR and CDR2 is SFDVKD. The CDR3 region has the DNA TGTGCCACCAGTGATCCCACGGCCGGGGTTGGAAAACTGTTTTTT. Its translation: CATSDPTAGVGKLFF.

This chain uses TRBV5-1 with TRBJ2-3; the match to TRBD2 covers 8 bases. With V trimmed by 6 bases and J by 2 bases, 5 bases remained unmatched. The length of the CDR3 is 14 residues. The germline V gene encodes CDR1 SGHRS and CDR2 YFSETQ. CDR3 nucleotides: TGCGCCAGCAACCCGGGGGGGCCCACAGATACGCAGTATTTT. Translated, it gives CASNPGGPTDTQYF.

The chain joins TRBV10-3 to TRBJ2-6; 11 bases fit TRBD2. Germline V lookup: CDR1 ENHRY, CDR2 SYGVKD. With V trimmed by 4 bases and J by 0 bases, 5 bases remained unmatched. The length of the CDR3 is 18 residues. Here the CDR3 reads CAISASGGFSSGANVLTF. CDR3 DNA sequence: TGTGCCATCAGTGCTAGCGGGGGGTTTTCCTCTGGGGCCAACGTCCTGACTTTC.

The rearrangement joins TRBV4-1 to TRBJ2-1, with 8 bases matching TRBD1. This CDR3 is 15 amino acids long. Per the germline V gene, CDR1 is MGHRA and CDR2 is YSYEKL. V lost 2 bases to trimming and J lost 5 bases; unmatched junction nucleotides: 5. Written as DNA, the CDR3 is TGCGCCAGCAGCCAACAGACAGGGGAAAACAATGAGCAGTTCTTC. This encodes CASSQQTGENNEQFF.